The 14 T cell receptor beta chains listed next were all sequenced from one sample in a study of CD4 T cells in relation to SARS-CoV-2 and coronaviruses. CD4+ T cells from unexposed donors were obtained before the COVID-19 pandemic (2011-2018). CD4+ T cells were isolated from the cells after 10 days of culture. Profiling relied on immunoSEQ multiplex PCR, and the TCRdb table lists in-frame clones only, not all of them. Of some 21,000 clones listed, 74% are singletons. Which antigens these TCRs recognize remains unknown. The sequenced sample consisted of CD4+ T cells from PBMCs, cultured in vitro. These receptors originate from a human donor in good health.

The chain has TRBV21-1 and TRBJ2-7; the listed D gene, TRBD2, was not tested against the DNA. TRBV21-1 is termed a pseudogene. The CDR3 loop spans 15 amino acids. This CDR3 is CASSRSSGASDEQYF. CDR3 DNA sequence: TGTGCCAGCAGCAGGTCTAGCGGTGCCTCCGACGAGCAGTACTTC.

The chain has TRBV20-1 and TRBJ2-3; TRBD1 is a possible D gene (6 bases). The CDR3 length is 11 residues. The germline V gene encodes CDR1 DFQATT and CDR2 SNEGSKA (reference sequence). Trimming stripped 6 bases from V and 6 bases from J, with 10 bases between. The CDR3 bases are TGCAGTGCCCACAGGGCGGATACGCAGTATTTT. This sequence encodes CSAHRADTQYF.

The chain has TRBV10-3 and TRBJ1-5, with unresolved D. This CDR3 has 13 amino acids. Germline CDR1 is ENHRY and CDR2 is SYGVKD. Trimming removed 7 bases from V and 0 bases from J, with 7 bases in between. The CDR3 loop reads CAINNYSNQPQHF. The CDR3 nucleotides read TGTGCCATCAATAACTATAGCAATCAGCCCCAGCATTTT.

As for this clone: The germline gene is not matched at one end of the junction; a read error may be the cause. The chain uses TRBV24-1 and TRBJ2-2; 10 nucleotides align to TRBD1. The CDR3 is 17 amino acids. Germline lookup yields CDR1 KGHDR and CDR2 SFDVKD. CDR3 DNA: TGTGCCACCAGTGATTTATCGGGACAGGGGAACGCCGGGGAGCTGTTTTTT. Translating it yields CATSDLSGQGNAGELFF.

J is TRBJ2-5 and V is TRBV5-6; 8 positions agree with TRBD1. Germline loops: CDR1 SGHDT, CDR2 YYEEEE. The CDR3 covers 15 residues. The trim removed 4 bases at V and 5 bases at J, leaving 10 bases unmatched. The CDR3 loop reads CASSPLQGARETQYF. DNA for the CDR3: TGTGCCAGCAGCCCCCTCCAGGGGGCGAGGGAGACCCAGTACTTC. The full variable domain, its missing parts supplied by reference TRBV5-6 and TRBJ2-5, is DAGVTQSPTHLIKTRGQQVTLRCSPKSGHDTVSWYQQALGQGPQFIFQYYEEEERQRGNFPDRFSGHQFPNYSSELNVNALLLGDSALYLCASSPLQGARETQYFGPGTRLLVL.

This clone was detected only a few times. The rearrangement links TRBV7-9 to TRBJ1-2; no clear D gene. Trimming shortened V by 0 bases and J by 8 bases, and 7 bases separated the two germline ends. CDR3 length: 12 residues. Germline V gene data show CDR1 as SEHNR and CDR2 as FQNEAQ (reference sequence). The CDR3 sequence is CASSLAGNGYTF. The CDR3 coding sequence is TGTGCCAGCAGCTTAGCCGGGAACGGCTACACCTTC.

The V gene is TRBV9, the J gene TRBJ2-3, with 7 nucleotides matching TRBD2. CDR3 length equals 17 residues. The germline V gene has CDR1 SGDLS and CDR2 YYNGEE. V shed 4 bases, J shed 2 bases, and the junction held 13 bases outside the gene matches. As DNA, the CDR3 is TGTGCCAGCAGCCCCGCCCTGGCTAGCGGAACCACAGATACGCAGTATTTT. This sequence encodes CASSPALASGTTDTQYF.

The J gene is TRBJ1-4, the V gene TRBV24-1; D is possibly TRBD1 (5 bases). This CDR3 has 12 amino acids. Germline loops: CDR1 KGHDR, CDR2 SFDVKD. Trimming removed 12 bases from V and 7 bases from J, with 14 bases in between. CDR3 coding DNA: TGTGCCCCAGGGTGGGTTTTTGAAAAACTGTTTTTT. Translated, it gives CAPGWVFEKLFF.

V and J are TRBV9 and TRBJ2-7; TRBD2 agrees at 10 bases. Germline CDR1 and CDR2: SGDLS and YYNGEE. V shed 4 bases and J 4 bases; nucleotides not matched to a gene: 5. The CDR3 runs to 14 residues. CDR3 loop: CASSPTSGMYEQYF. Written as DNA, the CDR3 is TGTGCCAGCAGCCCAACTAGCGGGATGTACGAGCAGTACTTC.

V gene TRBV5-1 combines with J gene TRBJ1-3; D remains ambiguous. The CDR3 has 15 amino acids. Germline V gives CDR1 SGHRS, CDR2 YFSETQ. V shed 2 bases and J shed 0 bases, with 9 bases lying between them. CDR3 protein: CASSFDGTSGNTIYF. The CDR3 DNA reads TGCGCCAGCAGCTTTGACGGAACCTCTGGAAACACCATATATTTT.

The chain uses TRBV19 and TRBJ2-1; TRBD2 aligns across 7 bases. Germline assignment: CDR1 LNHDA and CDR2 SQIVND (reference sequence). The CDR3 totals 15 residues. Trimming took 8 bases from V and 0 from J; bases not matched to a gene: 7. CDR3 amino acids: CASSDGRSSYNEQFF. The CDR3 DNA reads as TGTGCCAGTTCGGACGGGAGGAGCTCCTACAATGAGCAGTTCTTC. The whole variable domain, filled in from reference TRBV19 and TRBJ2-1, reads DGGITQSPKYLFRKEGQNVTLSCEQNLNHDAMYWYRQDPGQGLRLIYYSQIVNDFQKGDIAEGYSVSREKKESFPLTVTSAQKNPTAFYLCASSDGRSSYNEQFFGPGTRLTVL.

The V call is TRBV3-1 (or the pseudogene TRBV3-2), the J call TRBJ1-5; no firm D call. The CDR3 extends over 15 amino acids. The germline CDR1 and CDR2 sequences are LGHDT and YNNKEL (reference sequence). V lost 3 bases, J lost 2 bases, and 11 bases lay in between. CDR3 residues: CASSHSGVRNQPQHF. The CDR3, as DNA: TGTGCCAGCAGCCATAGCGGGGTTCGCAATCAGCCCCAGCATTTT.

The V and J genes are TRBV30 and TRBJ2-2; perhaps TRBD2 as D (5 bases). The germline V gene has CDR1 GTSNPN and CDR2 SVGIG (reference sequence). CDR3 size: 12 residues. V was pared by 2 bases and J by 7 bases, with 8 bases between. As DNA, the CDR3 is TGTGCCTGGAGTCGCGGGCGCGGGGAGCTGTTTTTT. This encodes CAWSRGRGELFF.

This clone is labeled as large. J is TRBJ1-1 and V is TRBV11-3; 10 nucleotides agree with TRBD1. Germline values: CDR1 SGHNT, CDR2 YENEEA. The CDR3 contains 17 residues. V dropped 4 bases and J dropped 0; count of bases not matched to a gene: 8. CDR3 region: CASSSRQGATMNTEAFF. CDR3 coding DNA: TGTGCCAGCAGCTCGCGACAGGGGGCTACGATGAACACTGAAGCTTTCTTT.